The 5 T cell receptor beta chains below were found in one sample sequenced in a study of metastatic and nonmetastatic thyroid tumors. MiXCR was used by TCRdb to re-call the PCR reads. The data show some 25,000 clones, approximately 22% seen once. Patients underwent thyroid surgery, and none had received any treatment before it. Material: blood. All receptors derive from a male donor with papillary thyroid cancer or a benign thyroid nodule (not recorded which). Some clones in this sample may be carry-over from other donors' samples.

This clone was observed a handful of times. The chain recombines TRBV6-1 with TRBJ2-7, with 10 bases lining up with TRBD2. Germline V gene lookup returns CDR1 MNHNS and CDR2 SASEGT. The V segment lost 8 bases and the J segment 3 bases; nucleotides outside the gene matches: 10. This CDR3 comprises 15 residues. The CDR3 loop reads CASPPAGGVLYEQYF. CDR3 in DNA: TGTGCCAGCCCCCCAGCGGGAGGGGTTCTCTACGAGCAGTACTTC.

This clone was picked up many times. This may be a read error, as it is one base from a much larger clone. Other DNA sequences from this sample encode an identical CDR3 as well. The rearrangement uses TRBV5-1 and TRBJ1-1; D is possibly TRBD1 (5 bases). The ends were cut back, 4 bases at V and 4 bases at J, with 17 bases in the middle. The germline CDR1 and CDR2 sequences are SGHRS and YFSETQ. CDR3 length equals 15 residues. As DNA, the CDR3 is TGCGCCAGCAGCCTCGGGGGGGGTTTGGTCACTGAAGCTTTCTTT. Its translation is CASSLGGGLVTEAFF.

This clone was recorded many times. CDR3 protein: CASSESRPSSTDTQYF. CDR3 nucleotide sequence: TGTGCCAGCAGTGAATCTCGGCCCAGTAGCACAGATACGCAGTATTTT. The chain recombines TRBV25-1 with TRBJ2-3; D is uncertain. The CDR3 covers 16 residues. CDR1 and CDR2 from the germline V gene are MGHDK and SYGVNS. V shed 1 base and J shed 0 bases, with 11 bases lying between them. The full variable domain, rest sourced from reference TRBV25-1 and TRBJ2-3, is EADIYQTPRYLVIGTGKKITLECSQTMGHDKMYWYQQDPGMELHLIHYSYGVNSTEKGDLSSESTVSRIRTEHFPLTLESARPSHTSQYLCASSESRPSSTDTQYFGPGTRLTVL.

The chain recombines TRBV18 with TRBJ2-3; D ambiguous. The CDR3 is 11 amino acids. The V end lost 8 bases, the J end lost 13 bases, and 16 bases lay between the germline ends. From germline, CDR1 is KGHSH and CDR2 LQKENI. This CDR3 is CASRLTDTKYF. The CDR3 bases are TGTGCCAGCCGCCTCACAGATACAAAGTATTTT.

This clone was seen many times. The chain is built from TRBV9 and TRBJ1-2; D perhaps matches TRBD1 (5 bases). The germline CDR1 and CDR2 sequences are SGDLS and YYNGEE. The CDR3 has 14 residues. V was clipped by 4 bases and J by 5 bases, with 15 bases between them. CDR3 in DNA: TGTGCCAGCAGCCCCGGGACGGACTCATATGGCTACACCTTC. Translation: CASSPGTDSYGYTF.